One T cell receptor beta chain is described in this entry. This entry is derived from a study of blood T cell repertoires in COVID-19. About the research overall: Sample material is recorded as cDNA or gDNA derived from T cells, B-cell-depleted T cells, or PBMCs.

Produced via immunoSEQ multiplex PCR; TCRdb's table is partial and in-frame only. The table records approximately 330,000 clones, 85% to 90% of them present only once. The TCR originated in a woman between 45 and 65 years old with active or convalescent COVID-19. Specimen: peripheral blood.

CDR3 sequence reads: CASSLYREQETQYF. CDR3 sequence (DNA): TGTGCCAGCAGTTTATATAGGGAGCAAGAGACCCAGTACTTC. The V gene is TRBV28, the J gene TRBJ2-5; D possibly corresponds to TRBD2 (5 bases). CDR1 MDHEN and CDR2 SYDVKM come from the germline V gene. Trimming took 1 base from V and 2 from J, leaving 8 bases between them. The CDR3 spans 14 residues. The entire variable domain, with the rest obtained from reference TRBV28 and TRBJ2-5, is as follows: DVKVTQSSRYLVKRTGEKVFLECVQDMDHENMFWYRQDPGLGLRLIYFSYDVKMKEKGDIPEGYSVSREKKERFSLILESASTNQTSMYLCASSLYREQETQYFGPGTRLLVL.